This T cell receptor (beta chain) stems from a study of beta chain features in type 1 diabetes. Study conclusions and caveats: Moderate yet significant TCRB CDR3 shortening was seen in Type 1 diabetes patients in all four CD4+ subsets. An over-representation of cells with high TCR expression could result from cDNA sequencing.

This CDR3 contains 17 residues. V shed 3 bases and J 4 bases; nucleotides not matched to a gene: 9. Germline V gives CDR1 LNHNV, CDR2 YYDKDF (reference sequence). Expressed TCRB transcripts were sequenced because the entire RNA isolate underwent reverse transcription. Repertoires were generated with immunoSEQ multiplex PCR, while TCRdb's copy carries only in-frame clones and drops some. The sample records a few hundred thousand clones, roughly a quarter being singletons. Remarks on this clone: Its specificity is unknown.

This TCR came from a woman aged 25 to 39 with type 1 diabetes. Sequenced sample: naive CD4+ T cells from blood. V usage is TRBV15 and J usage is TRBJ2-1, with TRBD2 matching 10 bases. The CDR3 DNA sequence: TGTGCCACCAGCAGGGGACTGAGCGGGAGGGTATACAATGAGCAGTTCTTC. It translates to CATSRGLSGRVYNEQFF.